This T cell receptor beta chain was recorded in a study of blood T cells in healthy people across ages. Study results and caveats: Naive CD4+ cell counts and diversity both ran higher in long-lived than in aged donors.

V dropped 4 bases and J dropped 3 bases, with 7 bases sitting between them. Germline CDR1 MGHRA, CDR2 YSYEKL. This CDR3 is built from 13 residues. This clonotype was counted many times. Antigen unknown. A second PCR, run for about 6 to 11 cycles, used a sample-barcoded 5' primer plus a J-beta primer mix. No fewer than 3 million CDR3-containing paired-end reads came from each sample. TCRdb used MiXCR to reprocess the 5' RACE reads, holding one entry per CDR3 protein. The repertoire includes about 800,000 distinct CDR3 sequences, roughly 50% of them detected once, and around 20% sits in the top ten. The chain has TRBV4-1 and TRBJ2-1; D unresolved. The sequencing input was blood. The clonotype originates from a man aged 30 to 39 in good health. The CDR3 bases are TGCGCCAGCAGCCGTAAGGGCTACAATGAGCAGTTCTTC. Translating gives CASSRKGYNEQFF.